This entry describes one T cell receptor (beta chain). Its antigen remains unidentified. Base quality data are lacking; no much larger clone is found one base away. The data were obtained in a study of shared clonotypes between healthy human individuals (dated by TCRdb to the early 2020s). A note on the overall study: Two women and three men aged 18 to 49 years were included in the cohort. Per donor, three plates each were used for CD4 naive and CD4 memory, two for CD8 naive, and one for CD8 memory. To estimate repertoire size and how much clonotypes are shared between individuals, the study performed deep sequencing of blood TCR repertoires from a few healthy adults. To increase sequencing depth and limit assay-specific biases, different laboratories used diverse techniques to prepare libraries and sequence TCR repertoires. Per donor, leukapheresis produced somewhere between about 0.9 and 9.5 billion PBMCs. The full study reports these points: About 4.5% of naive CD4, approximately 3.7% of naive CD8, 2.3% of memory CD4, and 0.4% of memory CD8 clonotypes were shared across a few donors. Only blood was sampled, and tissue TCR repertoires likely differ from those in blood. Even with the large sequencing depth, rarefaction of the sorted-subset datasets indicated that sequencing was incomplete. Because the study included only a small number of donors, the genetic and exposure-history diversity represented was limited. Pairwise subsampling indicated that sequencing depth was expected to affect the degree of clonotype sharing among donors. Compared with non-shared clonotypes, the clonotypes found in all four sorted-subset donors had higher generation probabilities. Estimated clonotype richness was generally larger for naive than for memory subsets.

Using the deep immunoSEQ assay, multiplex PCR amplified TCR CDR3 regions from genomic DNA. Extracted genomic DNA from each cell subset was spread evenly across all wells of several immunoSEQ 96-well plates, with each plate serving as a replicate. Each replicate PCR for sorted subsets received around 200 ng genomic DNA, equal to 28,000 or so T cell genomes. Purified libraries were measured with a Qubit 3.0 fluorometer, size-checked on a Bioanalyzer 2100, and measured again with the KAPA Library Quantification kit. Each immunoSEQ 96-well plate was sequenced on its own single-read 150-cycle Illumina NextSeq 550 flow cell. The authors' pipeline ran thus. Because only junctional sequences without quality scores were contained in the immunoSEQ output, filtering matching that applied to full-length reads could not be performed. Sequences were annotated with PyIR, a Python wrapper for IgBLAST v1.9, using IMGT germline references to assign V/J genes and CDR3. Reads with weak V/J assignments (E-value above 1e-6), missing CDR3, stop codons, out-of-frame junctions, or ambiguous translated residues were removed. V3J clonotypes were defined as sequences sharing the same inferred V gene, J gene, and CDR3 amino acid sequence. To compute the percentage overlap between repertoires, the number of shared unique clonotypes was divided by the size of the smaller repertoire. Repertoire richness was assessed with RTK rarefaction, the Chao1 estimator, and Recon v2.1 estimates of unobserved clonotypes. Generation probabilities were computed with OLGA for all TCRbeta clonotypes obtained by the gDNA method from four donors. The table was pulled from immuneACCESS by TCRdb, which kept in-frame rearrangements only. Such tables lose some clones; where checked, under half of the loss comes from unresolved V genes, and the rest has no known cause. Clone size and the V and J calls come from that table; the DNA yielded D and trimming. This sample comprises a few million clones, 85% to 95% of them detected only once. The ten biggest clones cover 0.13% to 0.15% of the sample.

The donors were healthy, HIV-negative adults who had no recently reported acute infections or vaccinations. Only Caucasian adults living in Nashville, Tennessee, USA were represented among the donors. CD4+ T cells were enriched through magnetic negative selection, after which naive cells were positively selected on CD45RA and the remaining negative fraction served as the memory subset. Blood was obtained by leukapheresis, after which PBMCs were separated by Ficoll-Histopaque density gradient centrifugation and cryopreserved in liquid nitrogen vapor phase. Analytical flow cytometry was used to check the purity and quantity of each magnetically sorted T cell population. Genomic DNA was isolated from every sorted fraction and measured by UV absorbance on a Nanodrop 2000c. The CDR3 contains 17 residues, cysteine and phenylalanine counted. Left in the record is the CDR3 DNA by itself, 51 bases read in frame from the first base. The CDR1 and CDR2 encoded by the germline V gene are ENHRY and SYGVKD. At the junction V is shortened by 3 bases and J by 1 base, with 19 bases in between.

The sequence came from a man aged 18 to 35 in good health. Sequenced material: naive CD4+ T cells sorted from blood. In light of the paper, this sample's cell subset or site label describes: CD45RA+ positively selected. The V and J segments used are TRBV10-3 and TRBJ2-7; the D gene is perhaps TRBD1 or TRBD2, each of them matching over 5 bases. CDR3 reads: CAISERGPLSLSYEQYF. The DNA sequence follows: TGTGCCATCAGTGAAAGGGGACCCCTTTCACTATCCTACGAGCAGTACTTC.